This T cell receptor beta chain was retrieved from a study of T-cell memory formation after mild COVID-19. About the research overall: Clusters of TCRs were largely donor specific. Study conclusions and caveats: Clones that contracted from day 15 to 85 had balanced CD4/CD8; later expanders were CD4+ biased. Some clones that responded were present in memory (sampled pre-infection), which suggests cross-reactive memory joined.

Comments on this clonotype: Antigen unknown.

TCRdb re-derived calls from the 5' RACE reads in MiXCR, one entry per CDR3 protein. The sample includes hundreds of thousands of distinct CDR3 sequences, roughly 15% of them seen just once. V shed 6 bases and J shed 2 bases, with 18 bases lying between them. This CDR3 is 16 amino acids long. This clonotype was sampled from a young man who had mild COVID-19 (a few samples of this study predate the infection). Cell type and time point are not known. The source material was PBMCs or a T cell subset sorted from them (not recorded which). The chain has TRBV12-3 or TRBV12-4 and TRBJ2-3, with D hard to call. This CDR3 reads CASSQNPLVPTDTQYF. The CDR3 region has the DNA TGTGCCAGCAGCCAGAACCCTTTAGTTCCCACAGATACGCAGTATTTT.